This TCR beta chain originates from a study of control samples from healthy donors and cancer patients. The table came from immunoSEQ multiplex PCR; TCRdb's copy has only in-frame clones and leaves some out. The sample contains around 120,000 clones, 93% of which appear only once. This CDR3 has 14 residues. Germline trimming cut 0 bases from V and 7 bases from J; bases unmatched to any gene: 5. In germline, CDR1 is MGHDK, CDR2 SYGVNS. The genes are TRBV25-1 and TRBJ1-1, with 7 bases identical to TRBD1. Sequencing input: PBMCs. The sequence was collected from a man in his fifties with head and neck cancer. In DNA form, the CDR3 reads TGTGCCAGCAGTGAATATGAGAACAGGGGTGAAGCTTTCTTT. The encoded protein is CASSEYENRGEAFF.